Below are 2 T cell receptor beta chains sequenced from a single sample in a study of T cell responses to AZD1222 COVID-19 vaccine. Generated by immunoSEQ multiplex PCR, the TCRdb table keeps only in-frame clones and is missing some. The table records about 170,000 clones, roughly nine tenths of them present only once. Sequenced here: peripheral blood, sampled on day 0 of AZD1222 vaccination. These receptor sequences come from an adult in good health.

The genes are TRBV5-1 and TRBJ1-3; TRBD1 agrees at 8 bases. CDR3 length equals 15 residues. J lost 4 bases, V lost 4 bases, and 7 bases had no gene match. Germline V gene data show CDR1 as SGHRS and CDR2 as YFSETQ. The CDR3 DNA is TGCGCCAGCAGCGTCGGACAGGGTTCAGGAAACACCATATATTTT. As protein: CASSVGQGSGNTIYF.

The V gene is TRBV18, the J gene TRBJ1-1; D uncertain. The CDR3 is 14 amino acids. Germline assignment: CDR1 KGHSH and CDR2 LQKENI. V lost 1 base and J 0 bases, leaving 6 bases between the germline ends. CDR3 sequence: CASSPQSVNTEAFF. The DNA for the CDR3 is TGTGCCAGCTCACCACAGTCTGTGAACACTGAAGCTTTCTTT.